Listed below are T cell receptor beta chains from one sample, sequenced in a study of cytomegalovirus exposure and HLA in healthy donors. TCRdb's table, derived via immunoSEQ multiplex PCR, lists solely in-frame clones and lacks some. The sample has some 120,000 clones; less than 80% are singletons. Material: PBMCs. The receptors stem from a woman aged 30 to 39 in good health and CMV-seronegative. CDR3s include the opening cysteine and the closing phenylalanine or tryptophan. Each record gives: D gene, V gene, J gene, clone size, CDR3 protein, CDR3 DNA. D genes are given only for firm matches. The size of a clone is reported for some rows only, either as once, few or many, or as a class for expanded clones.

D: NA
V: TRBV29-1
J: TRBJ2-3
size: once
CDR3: CSVEKLLARRGTDTQYF
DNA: TGCAGCGTAGAAAAACTCCTAGCTCGGCGGGGCACAGATACGCAGTATTTT

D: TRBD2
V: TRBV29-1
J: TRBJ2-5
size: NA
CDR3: CSAGLAGGEQYF
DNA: TGCAGCGCCGGACTAGCGGGAGGGGAGCAGTACTTC

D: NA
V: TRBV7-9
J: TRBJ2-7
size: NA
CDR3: CASSLWSGTNSYEQYF
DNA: TGTGCCAGCAGCTTATGGTCCGGGACAAATTCCTACGAGCAGTACTTC

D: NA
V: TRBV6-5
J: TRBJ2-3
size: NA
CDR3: CASRDGTQTDTQYF
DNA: TGTGCCAGTCGGGACGGGACTCAAACAGATACGCAGTATTTT

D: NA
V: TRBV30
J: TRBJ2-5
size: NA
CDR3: CAWSVGQGLLQETQYF
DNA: TGTGCCTGGAGTGTCGGGCAGGGCCTACTCCAAGAGACCCAGTACTTC

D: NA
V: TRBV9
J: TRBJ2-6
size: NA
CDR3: CASSVGQGGSGANVLTF
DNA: TGTGCCAGCAGCGTAGGGCAGGGGGGCTCTGGGGCCAACGTCCTGACTTTC

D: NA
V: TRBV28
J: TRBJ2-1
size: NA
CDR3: CASSWDTPGGNEQFF
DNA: TGTGCCAGCAGTTGGGATACCCCCGGGGGTAATGAGCAGTTCTTC

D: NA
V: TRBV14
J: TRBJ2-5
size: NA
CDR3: CASSLGQNQETQYF
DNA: TGTGCCAGCAGCCTGGGACAAAACCAAGAGACCCAGTACTTC

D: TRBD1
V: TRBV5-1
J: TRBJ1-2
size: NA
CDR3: CASRPGGHGYTF
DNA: TGCGCCAGCAGACCAGGGGGCCATGGCTACACCTTC

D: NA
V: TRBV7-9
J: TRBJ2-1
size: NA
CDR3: CASRGADSYNEQFF
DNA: TGTGCCAGCAGAGGGGCCGACAGCTACAATGAGCAGTTCTTC

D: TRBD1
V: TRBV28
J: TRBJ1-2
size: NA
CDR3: CASSSGQGYFYGYTF
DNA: TGTGCCAGCAGTTCAGGACAGGGTTACTTCTATGGCTACACCTTC

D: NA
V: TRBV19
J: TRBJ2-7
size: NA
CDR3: CASGTPADSGEQYF
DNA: TGTGCCAGTGGTACCCCCGCGGATAGCGGAGAGCAGTACTTC

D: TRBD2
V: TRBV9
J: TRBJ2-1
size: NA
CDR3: CASSVEAGVGNEQFF
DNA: TGTGCCAGCAGCGTAGAAGCGGGAGTTGGCAATGAGCAGTTCTTC

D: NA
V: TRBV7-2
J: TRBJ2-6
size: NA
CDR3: CASSRQGQRGANVLTF
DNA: TGTGCCAGCAGCCGTCAGGGACAAAGGGGGGCCAACGTCCTGACTTTC

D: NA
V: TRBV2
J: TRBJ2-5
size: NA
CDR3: CASSDVRTSGAQYF
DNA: TGTGCCAGCAGTGACGTAAGGACATCAGGGGCCCAGTACTTC

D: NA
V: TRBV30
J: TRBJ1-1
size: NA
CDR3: CAWSTPTGEAFF
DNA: TGTGCCTGGAGTACTCCGACAGGTGAAGCTTTCTTT

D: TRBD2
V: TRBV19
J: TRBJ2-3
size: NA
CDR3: CASSTPGLAFSTDTQYF
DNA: TGTGCCAGTAGTACCCCCGGACTAGCGTTTTCCACAGATACGCAGTATTTT

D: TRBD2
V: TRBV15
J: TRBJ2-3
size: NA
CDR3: CATSTLAGFTDTQYF
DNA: TGTGCCACCAGCACACTAGCGGGATTCACAGATACGCAGTATTTT

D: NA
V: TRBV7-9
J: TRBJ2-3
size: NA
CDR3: CASSLSRSHTQYF
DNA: TGTGCCAGCAGCTTATCCCGGAGTCATACGCAGTATTTT

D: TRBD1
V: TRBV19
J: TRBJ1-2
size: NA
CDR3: CASSITGAGYTF
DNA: TGTGCCAGTAGTATTACAGGGGCGGGCTACACCTTC

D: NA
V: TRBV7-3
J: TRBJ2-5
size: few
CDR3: CASSPTGLQETQYF
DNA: TGTGCCAGCAGCCCGACAGGTCTCCAAGAGACCCAGTACTTC

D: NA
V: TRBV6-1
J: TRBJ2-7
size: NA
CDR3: CASSEAAGTDNEQYF
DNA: TGTGCCAGCAGTGAAGCGGCCGGGACTGATAACGAGCAGTACTTC

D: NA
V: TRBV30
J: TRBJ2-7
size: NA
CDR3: CAWSVGGYEQYF
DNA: TGTGCCTGGAGTGTCGGGGGCTACGAGCAGTACTTC

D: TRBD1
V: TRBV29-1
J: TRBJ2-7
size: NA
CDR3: CSVGDTGGTYEQYF
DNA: TGCAGCGTTGGAGACACAGGGGGGACCTACGAGCAGTACTTC

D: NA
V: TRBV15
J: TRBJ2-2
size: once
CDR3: CATSSPAGELFF
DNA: TGTGCCACCAGCAGCCCCGCCGGGGAGCTGTTTTTT

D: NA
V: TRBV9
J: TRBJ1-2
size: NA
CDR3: CASSVGGDGYGYTF
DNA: TGTGCCAGCAGCGTTGGGGGGGACGGCTATGGCTACACCTTC

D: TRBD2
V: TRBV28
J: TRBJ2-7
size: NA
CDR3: CASKTAAGGRYEQYF
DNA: TGTGCCAGCAAAACCGCGGCGGGAGGTCGGTACGAGCAGTACTTC

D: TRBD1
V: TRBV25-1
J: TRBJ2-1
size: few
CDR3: CASSPGQGRYNEQFF
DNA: TGTGCCAGCAGCCCTGGACAGGGGCGGTACAATGAGCAGTTCTTC

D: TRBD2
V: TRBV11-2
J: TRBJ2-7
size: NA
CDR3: CASRSGAGGFYEQYF
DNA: TGTGCCAGCAGATCAGGGGCGGGGGGATTCTACGAGCAGTACTTC

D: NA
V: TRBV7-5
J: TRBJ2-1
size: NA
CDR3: CARSLVAGAYNEQFF
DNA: TGTGCCAGAAGCTTAGTAGCGGGAGCCTACAATGAGCAGTTCTTC

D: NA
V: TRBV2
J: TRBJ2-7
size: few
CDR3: CASSSRAPYEQYF
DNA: TGTGCCAGCAGTAGCAGGGCCCCCTACGAGCAGTACTTC

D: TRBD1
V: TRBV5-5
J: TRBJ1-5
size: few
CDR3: CASSLSGTEDQPQHF
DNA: TGTGCCAGCAGCTTATCCGGGACAGAGGATCAGCCCCAGCATTTT

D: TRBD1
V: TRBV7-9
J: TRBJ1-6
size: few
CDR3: CASSARTGGQSPLHF
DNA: TGTGCCAGCAGCGCAAGGACAGGGGGCCAATCACCCCTCCACTTT

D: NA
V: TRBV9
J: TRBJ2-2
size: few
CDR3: CASSVESGVNTGELFF
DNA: TGTGCCAGCAGCGTAGAAAGCGGAGTGAACACCGGGGAGCTGTTTTTT

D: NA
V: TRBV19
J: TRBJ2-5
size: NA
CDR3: CASSMGGRETQYF
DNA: TGTGCCAGTAGTATGGGTGGGCGAGAGACCCAGTACTTC

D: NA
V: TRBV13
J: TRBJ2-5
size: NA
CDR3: CASSLSFQGKETQYF
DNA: TGTGCCAGCAGCTTGAGTTTTCAGGGGAAGGAGACCCAGTACTTC

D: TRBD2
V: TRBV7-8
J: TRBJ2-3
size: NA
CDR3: CASSLAGGPRAQYF
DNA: TGTGCCAGCAGCTTAGCGGGAGGGCCACGAGCGCAGTATTTT

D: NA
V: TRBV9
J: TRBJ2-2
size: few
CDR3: CASSPAVGIGELFF
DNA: TGTGCCAGCAGCCCCGCCGTCGGTATTGGGGAGCTGTTTTTT

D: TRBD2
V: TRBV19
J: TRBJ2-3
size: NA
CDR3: CASSPRAGGPADTQYF
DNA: TGTGCCAGTAGCCCCCGGGCGGGAGGCCCAGCAGATACGCAGTATTTT

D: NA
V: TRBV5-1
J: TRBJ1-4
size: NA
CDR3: CASSSSGTNEKLFF
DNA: TGCGCCAGCAGCTCGTCGGGAACTAATGAAAAACTGTTTTTT

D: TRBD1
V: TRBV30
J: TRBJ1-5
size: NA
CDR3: CAWSVSTGVQPQHF
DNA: TGTGCCTGGAGTGTCTCGACAGGGGTGCAGCCCCAGCATTTT

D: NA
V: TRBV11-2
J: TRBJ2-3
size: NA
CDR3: CASSLEGSTDTQYF
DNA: TGTGCCAGCAGCTTAGAGGGCAGCACAGATACGCAGTATTTT

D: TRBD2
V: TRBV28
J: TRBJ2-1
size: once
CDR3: CASSRTSGMTYNEQFF
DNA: TGTGCCAGCAGTCGGACTAGCGGGATGACCTACAATGAGCAGTTCTTC

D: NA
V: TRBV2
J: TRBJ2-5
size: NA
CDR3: CASRQNRGGEETQYF
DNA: TGTGCCAGCAGGCAAAACAGGGGCGGGGAAGAGACCCAGTACTTC

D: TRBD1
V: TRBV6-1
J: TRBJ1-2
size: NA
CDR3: CASSEAGDRGEGYTF
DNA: TGTGCCAGCAGTGAAGCGGGGGACAGGGGGGAAGGCTACACCTTC

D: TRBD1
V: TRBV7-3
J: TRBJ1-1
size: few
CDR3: CASSLIGAGVRGLNTEAFF
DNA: TGTGCCAGCAGCTTAATTGGTGCCGGCGTCAGGGGGCTGAACACTGAAGCTTTCTTT

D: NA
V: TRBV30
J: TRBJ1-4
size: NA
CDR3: CAWSQYTGQSNEKLFF
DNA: TGTGCCTGGAGTCAATATACAGGCCAATCTAATGAAAAACTGTTTTTT

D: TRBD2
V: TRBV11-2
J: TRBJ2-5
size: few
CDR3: CASSLTSAQETQYF
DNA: TGTGCCAGCAGCTTGACTAGCGCGCAAGAGACCCAGTACTTC

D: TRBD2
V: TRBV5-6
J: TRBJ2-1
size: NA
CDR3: CASSLALAATNEQFF
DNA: TGTGCCAGCAGCTTAGCACTAGCGGCGACCAATGAGCAGTTCTTC

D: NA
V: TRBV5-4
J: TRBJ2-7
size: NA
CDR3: CASSPAGIPSYEQYF
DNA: TGTGCCAGCAGCCCTGCGGGGATCCCCTCCTACGAGCAGTACTTC

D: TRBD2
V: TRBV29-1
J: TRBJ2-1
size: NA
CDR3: CSVTAGGLNEQFF
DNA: TGCAGCGTTACTGCGGGAGGACTCAATGAGCAGTTCTTC

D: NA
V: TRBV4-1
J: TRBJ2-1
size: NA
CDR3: CASSQGFALYNEQFF
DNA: TGCGCCAGCAGCCAAGGATTTGCGCTCTACAATGAGCAGTTCTTC

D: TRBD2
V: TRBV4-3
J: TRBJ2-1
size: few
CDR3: CASSQERGLAGEQFF
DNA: TGCGCCAGCAGCCAAGAACGGGGACTAGCGGGCGAGCAGTTCTTC

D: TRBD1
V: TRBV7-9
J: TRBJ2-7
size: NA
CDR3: CASSGGQGGATYEQYF
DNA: TGTGCCAGCAGCGGGGGACAGGGTGGGGCCACCTACGAGCAGTACTTC

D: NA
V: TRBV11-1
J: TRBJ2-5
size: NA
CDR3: CASSLAGLLETQYF
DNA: TGTGCCAGCAGCTTAGCGGGACTGCTTGAGACCCAGTACTTC

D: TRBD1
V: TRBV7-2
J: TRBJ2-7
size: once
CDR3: CASSPAGGAYEQYF
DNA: TGTGCCAGCAGCCCAGCAGGGGGCGCCTACGAGCAGTACTTC

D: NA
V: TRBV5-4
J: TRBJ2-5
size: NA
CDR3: CASSLGGPQETQYF
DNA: TGTGCCAGCAGCTTGGGAGGGCCACAAGAGACCCAGTACTTC